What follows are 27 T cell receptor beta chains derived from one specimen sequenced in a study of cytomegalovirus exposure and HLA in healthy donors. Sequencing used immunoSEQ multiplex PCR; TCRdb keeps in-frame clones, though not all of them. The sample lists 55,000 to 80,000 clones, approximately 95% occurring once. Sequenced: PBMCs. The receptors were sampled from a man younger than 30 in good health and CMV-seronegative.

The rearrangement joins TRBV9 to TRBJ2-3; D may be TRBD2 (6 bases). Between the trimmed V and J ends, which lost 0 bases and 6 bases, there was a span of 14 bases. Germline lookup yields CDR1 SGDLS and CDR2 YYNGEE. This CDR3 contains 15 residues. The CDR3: CASSVGGGTLDTQYF. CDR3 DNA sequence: TGTGCCAGCAGCGTAGGTGGCGGGACCCTGGATACGCAGTATTTT.

The DNA for the CDR3 is TGTGCCACCCTGCGGGGCATTGACACCGGGGAGCTGTTTTTT. This sequence encodes CATLRGIDTGELFF. V usage is TRBV5-6 and J usage is TRBJ2-2; weak D call: TRBD2 (6 bases). The V gene's germline CDR1 is SGHDT and CDR2 YYEEEE. The germline V and J ends were trimmed by 9 bases and 3 bases, with 15 bases remaining between them. This CDR3 is 14 amino acids long.

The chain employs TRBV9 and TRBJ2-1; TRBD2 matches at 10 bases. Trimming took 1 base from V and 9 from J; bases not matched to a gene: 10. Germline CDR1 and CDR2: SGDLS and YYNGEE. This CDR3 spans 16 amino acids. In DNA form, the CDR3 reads TGTGCCAGCAGCGTAATATCAGCGGGGGGGCTGAGTGAGCAGTTCTTC. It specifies CASSVISAGGLSEQFF. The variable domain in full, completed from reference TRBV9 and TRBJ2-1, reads DSGVTQTPKHLITATGQRVTLRCSPRSGDLSVYWYQQSLDQGLQFLIQYYNGEERAKGNILERFSAQQFPDLHSELNLSSLELGDSALYFCASSVISAGGLSEQFFGPGTRLTVL.

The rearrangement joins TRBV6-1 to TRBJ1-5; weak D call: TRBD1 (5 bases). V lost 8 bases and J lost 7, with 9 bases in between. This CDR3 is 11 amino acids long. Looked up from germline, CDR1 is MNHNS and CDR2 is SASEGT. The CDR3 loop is CASGRQQPQHF. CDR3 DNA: TGTGCCAGCGGACGACAGCAGCCCCAGCATTTT.

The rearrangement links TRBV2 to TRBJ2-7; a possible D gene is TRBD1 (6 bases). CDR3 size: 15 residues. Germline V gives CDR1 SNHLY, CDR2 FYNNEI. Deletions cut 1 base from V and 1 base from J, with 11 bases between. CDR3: CASSEERTVSYEQYF. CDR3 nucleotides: TGTGCCAGCAGTGAAGAACGGACAGTTTCCTACGAGCAGTACTTC.

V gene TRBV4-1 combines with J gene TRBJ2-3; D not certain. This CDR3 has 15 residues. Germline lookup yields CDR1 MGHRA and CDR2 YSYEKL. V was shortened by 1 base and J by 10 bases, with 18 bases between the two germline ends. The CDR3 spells CASSQAPDLGRSQYF. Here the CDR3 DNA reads TGCGCCAGCAGCCAAGCTCCTGACCTGGGCCGATCGCAGTATTTT.

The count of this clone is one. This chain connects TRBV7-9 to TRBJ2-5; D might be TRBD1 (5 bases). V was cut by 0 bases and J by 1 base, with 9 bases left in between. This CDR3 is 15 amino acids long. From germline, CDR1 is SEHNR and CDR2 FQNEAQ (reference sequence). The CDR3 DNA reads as TGTGCCAGCAGCTTAGCGGACATCGCCCAAGAGACCCAGTACTTC. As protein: CASSLADIAQETQYF. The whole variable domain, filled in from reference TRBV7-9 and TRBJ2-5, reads DTGVSQNPRHKITKRGQNVTFRCDPISEHNRLYWYRQTLGQGPEFLTYFQNEAQLEKSRLLSDRFSAERPKGSFSTLEIQRTEQGDSAMYLCASSLADIAQETQYFGPGTRLLVL.

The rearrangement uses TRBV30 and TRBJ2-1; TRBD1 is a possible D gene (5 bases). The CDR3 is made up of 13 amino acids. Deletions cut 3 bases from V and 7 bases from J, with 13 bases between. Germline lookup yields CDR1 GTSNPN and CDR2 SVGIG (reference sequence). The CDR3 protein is CAWRVGVMNEQFF. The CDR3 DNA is TGTGCCTGGAGAGTAGGGGTTATGAATGAGCAGTTCTTC. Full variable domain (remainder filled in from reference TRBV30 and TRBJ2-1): SQTIHQWPATLVQPVGSPLSLECTVEGTSNPNLYWYRQAAGRGLQLLFYSVGIGQISSEVPQNLSASRPQDRQFILSSKKLLLSDSGFYLCAWRVGVMNEQFFGPGTRLTVL.

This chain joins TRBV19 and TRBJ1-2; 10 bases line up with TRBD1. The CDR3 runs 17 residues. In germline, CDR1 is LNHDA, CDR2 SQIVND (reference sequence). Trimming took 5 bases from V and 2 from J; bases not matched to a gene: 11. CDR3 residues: CASSPRDRGVWNYGYTF. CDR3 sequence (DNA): TGTGCCAGTAGTCCCCGGGACAGGGGAGTATGGAACTATGGCTACACCTTC.

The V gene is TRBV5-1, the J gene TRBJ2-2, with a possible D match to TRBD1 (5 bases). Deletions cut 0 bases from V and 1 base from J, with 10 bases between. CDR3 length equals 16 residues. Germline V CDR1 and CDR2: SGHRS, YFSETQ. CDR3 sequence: CASSLGTLRNTGELFF. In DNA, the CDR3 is TGCGCCAGCAGCTTGGGGACACTTCGGAACACCGGGGAGCTGTTTTTT.

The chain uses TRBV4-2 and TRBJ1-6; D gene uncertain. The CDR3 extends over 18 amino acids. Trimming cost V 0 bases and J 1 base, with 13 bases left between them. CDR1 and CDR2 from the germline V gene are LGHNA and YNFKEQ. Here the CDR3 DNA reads TGTGCCAGCAGCCAAGATGGATCAGGAGGATCCTATAATTCACCCCTCCACTTT. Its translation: CASSQDGSGGSYNSPLHF.

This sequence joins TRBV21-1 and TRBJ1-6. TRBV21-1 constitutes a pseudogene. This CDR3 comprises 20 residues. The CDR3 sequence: CATPGGERVVGRSYNSPLHF. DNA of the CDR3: TGTGCCACCCCCGGGGGAGAAAGAGTGGTCGGGAGATCCTATAATTCACCCCTCCACTTT.

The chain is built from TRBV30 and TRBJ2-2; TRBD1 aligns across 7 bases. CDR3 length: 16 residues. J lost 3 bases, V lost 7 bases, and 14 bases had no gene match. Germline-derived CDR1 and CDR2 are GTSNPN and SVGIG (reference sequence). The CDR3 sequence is CASRPWGTADTGELFF. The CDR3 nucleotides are TGTGCCTCACGCCCTTGGGGGACAGCAGACACCGGGGAGCTGTTTTTT.

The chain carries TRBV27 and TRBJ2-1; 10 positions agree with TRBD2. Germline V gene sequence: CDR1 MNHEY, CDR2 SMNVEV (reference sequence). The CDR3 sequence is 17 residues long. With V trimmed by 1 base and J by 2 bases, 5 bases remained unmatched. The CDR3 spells CASSLYPLAGAYNEQFF. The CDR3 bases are TGTGCCAGCAGTTTATACCCCCTAGCGGGGGCCTACAATGAGCAGTTCTTC.

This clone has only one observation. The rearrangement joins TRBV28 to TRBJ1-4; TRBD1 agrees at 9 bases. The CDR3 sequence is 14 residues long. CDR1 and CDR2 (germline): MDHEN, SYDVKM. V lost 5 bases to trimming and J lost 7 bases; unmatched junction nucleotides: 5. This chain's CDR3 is CASSPTGGLEKLFF. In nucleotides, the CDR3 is TGTGCCAGCAGTCCTACAGGGGGCCTTGAAAAACTGTTTTTT.

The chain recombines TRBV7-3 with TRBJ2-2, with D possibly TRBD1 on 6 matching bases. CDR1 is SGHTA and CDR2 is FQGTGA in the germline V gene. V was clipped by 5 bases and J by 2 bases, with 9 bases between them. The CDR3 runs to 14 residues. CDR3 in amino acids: CASSPTGNTGELFF. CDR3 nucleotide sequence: TGTGCCAGCAGCCCGACAGGCAACACCGGGGAGCTGTTTTTT.

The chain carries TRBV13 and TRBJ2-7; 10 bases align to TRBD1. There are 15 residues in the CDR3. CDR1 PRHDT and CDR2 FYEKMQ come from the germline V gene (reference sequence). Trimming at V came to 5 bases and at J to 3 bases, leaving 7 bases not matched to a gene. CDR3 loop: CASSPDRGRSYEQYF. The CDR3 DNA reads TGTGCCAGCAGCCCAGACAGGGGGCGTAGCTACGAGCAGTACTTC.

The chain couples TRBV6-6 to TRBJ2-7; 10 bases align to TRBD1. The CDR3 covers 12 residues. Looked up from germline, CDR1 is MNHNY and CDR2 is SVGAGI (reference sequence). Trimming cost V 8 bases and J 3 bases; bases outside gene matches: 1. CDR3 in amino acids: CASRDRGYEQYF. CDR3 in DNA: TGTGCCAGCCGGGACAGGGGCTACGAGCAGTACTTC.

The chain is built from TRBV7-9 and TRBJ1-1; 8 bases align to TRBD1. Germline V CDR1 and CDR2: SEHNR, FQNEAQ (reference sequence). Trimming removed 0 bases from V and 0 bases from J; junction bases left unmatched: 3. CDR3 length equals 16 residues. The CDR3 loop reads CASSLAGTGVNTEAFF. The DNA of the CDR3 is TGTGCCAGCAGCTTAGCCGGGACAGGTGTGAACACTGAAGCTTTCTTT.

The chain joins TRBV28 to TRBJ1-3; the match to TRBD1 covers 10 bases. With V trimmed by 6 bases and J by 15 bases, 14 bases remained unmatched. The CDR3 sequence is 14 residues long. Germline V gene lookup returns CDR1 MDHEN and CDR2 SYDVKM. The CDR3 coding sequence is TGTGCCAGCAGCCCTCGGACAGGGGGATCCCGCGAATATTTT. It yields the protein CASSPRTGGSREYF.

CDR3 sequence (DNA): TGTGCCAGCAGCCCACTCGGGTACGGGGGAACAGATACGCAGTATTTT. Translation gives CASSPLGYGGTDTQYF. The V and J genes are TRBV7-3 and TRBJ2-3; D possibly corresponds to TRBD2 (6 bases). The ends were cut back, 5 bases at V and 3 bases at J, with 18 bases in the middle. Germline assignment: CDR1 SGHTA and CDR2 FQGTGA. The CDR3 runs to 16 residues.

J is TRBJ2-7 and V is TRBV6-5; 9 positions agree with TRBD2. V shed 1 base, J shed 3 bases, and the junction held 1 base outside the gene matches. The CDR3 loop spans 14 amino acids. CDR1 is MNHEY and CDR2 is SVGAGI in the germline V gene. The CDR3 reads CASSYLAGDYEQYF. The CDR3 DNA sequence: TGTGCCAGCAGTTACTTAGCGGGGGACTACGAGCAGTACTTC.

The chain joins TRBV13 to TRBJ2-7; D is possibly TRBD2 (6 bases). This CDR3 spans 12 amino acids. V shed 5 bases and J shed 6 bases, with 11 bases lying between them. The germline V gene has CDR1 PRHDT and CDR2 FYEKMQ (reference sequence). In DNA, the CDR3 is TGTGCCAGCAGCCGGAGGGCGGGCGAGCAGTACTTC. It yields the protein CASSRRAGEQYF. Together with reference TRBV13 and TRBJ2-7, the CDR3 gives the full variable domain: AAGVIQSPRHLIKEKRETATLKCYPIPRHDTVYWYQQGPGQDPQFLISFYEKMQSDKGSIPDRFSAQQFSDYHSELNMSSLELGDSALYFCASSRRAGEQYFGPGTRLTVT.

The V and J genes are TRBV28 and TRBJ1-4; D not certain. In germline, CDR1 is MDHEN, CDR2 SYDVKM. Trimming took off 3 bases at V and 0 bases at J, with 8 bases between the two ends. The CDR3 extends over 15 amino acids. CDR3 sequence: CASSLGRATNEKLFF. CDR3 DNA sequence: TGTGCCAGCAGTTTGGGGAGAGCAACTAATGAAAAACTGTTTTTT.

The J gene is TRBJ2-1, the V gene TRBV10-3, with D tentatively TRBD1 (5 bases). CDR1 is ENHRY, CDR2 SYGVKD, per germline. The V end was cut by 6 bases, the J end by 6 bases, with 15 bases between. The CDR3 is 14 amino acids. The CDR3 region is CAISLHQGPNEQFF. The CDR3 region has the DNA TGTGCCATCAGCCTACACCAGGGTCCCAATGAGCAGTTCTTC.

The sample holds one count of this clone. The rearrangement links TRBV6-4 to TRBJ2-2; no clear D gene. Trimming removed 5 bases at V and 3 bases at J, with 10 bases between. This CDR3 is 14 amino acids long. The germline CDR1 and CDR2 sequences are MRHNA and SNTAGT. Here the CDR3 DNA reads TGTGCCAGCAGTCCCCTGGCTGACACCGGGGAGCTGTTTTTT. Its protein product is CASSPLADTGELFF.

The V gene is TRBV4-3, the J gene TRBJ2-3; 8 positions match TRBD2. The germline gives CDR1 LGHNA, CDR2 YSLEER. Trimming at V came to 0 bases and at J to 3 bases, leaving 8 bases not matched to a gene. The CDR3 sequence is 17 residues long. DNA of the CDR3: TGCGCCAGCAGCCAAGATAGTTCGGGGGGGCCGACAGATACGCAGTATTTT. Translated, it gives CASSQDSSGGPTDTQYF.